This T cell receptor (beta chain) came from a study of Ad26.COV2.S vaccination and SARS-CoV-2 variants. Whole-study context: The COV1001 Ad26.COV2.S trial arm included the donor. By the intramuscular route, Ad26.COV2.S was given once, or twice 56 days apart. Study observations and caveats: A substantial breadth of spike-specific CD8+ and CD4+ T cell responses after vaccination has been reported.

Treatment specified: around 19 received Ad26.COV2.S at low or high dose, single or two shots; roughly five received placebo; per-sample allocation not given. Sampling took place 63 days after the first vaccine or placebo injection. For this clone: The antigen is not known.

Assay: immunoSEQ multiplex PCR; the TCRdb copy retains only in-frame clones and omits some. This table holds 440,000 or so clones, about 92% found once. From germline, CDR1 is MGHDK and CDR2 SYGVNS. V was shortened by 6 bases and J by 7 bases, with 10 bases between the two germline ends. The CDR3 sequence is 11 residues long. Material: peripheral blood, obtained in a trial of Ad26.COV2.S vaccine versus placebo. The chain links TRBV25-1 to TRBJ2-7; D might be TRBD1 (6 bases). The sequence was collected from a person between 18 and 65 years old who received the Ad26.COV2.S COVID-19 vaccine or a placebo. This chain's CDR3 is CASSVTGEQYF. The CDR3 bases are TGTGCCAGCAGCGTTACAGGGGAGCAGTACTTC.